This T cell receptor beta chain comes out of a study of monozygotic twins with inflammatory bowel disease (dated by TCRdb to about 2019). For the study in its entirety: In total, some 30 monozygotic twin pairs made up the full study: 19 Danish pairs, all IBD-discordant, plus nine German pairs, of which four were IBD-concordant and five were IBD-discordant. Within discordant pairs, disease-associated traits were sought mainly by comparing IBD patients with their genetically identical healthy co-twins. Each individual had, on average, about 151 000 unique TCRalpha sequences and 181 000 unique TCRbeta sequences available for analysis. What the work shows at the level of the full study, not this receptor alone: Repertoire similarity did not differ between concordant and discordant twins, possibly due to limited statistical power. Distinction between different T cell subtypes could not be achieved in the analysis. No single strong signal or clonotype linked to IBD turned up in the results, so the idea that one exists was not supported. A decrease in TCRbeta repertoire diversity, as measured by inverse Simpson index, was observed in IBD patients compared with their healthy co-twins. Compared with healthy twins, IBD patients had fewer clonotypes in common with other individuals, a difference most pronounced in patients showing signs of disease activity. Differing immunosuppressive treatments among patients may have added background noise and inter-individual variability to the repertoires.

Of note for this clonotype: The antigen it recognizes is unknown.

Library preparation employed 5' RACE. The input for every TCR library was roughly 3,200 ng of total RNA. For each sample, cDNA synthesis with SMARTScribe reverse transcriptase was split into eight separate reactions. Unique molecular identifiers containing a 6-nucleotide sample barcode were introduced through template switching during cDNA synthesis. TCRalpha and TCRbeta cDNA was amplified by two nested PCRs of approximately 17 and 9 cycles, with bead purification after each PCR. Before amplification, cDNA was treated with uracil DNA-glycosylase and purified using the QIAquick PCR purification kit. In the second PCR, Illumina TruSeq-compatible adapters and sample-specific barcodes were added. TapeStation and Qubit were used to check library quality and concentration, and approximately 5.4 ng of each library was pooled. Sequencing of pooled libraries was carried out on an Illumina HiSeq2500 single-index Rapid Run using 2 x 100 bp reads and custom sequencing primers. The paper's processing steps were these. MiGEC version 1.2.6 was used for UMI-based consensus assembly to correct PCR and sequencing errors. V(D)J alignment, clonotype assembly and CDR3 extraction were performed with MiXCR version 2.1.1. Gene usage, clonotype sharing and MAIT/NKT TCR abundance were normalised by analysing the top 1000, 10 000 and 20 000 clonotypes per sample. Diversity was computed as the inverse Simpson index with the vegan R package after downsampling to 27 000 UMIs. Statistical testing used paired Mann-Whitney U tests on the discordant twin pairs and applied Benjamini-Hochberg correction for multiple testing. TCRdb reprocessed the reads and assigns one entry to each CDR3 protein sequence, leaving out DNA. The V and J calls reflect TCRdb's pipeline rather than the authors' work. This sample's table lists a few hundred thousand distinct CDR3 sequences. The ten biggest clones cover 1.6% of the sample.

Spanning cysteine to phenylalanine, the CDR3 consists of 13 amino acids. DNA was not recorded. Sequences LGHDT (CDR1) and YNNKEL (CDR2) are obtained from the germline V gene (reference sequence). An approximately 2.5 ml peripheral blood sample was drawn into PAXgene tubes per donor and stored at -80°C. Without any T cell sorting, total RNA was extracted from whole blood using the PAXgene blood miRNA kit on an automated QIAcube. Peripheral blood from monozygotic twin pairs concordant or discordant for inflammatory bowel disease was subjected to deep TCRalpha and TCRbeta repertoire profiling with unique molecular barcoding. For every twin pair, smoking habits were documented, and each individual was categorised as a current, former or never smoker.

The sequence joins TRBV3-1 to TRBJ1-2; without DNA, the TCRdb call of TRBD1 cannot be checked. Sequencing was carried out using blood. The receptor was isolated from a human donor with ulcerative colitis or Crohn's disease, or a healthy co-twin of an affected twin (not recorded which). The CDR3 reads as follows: CASSQGQGASYTF.